The 26 T cell receptor beta chains reported below all come from one sample, sequenced in a study of cytomegalovirus exposure and HLA in healthy donors. In the PCR, 60 Vbeta and 13 Jbeta primers were used. Profiled with immunoSEQ multiplex PCR; TCRdb holds only in-frame clones, not every one. In the table there are almost 200,000 clones, roughly 79% of which are singletons. The sample taken for sequencing was PBMCs. The receptor source for this set is a man in his thirties or forties in good health and CMV-seronegative.

This clone showed up just once. This sequence joins TRBV5-1 and TRBJ2-3; TRBD2 is a possible D gene (5 bases). The length of the CDR3 is 15 residues. The ends were cut back, 4 bases at V and 6 bases at J, with 18 bases in the middle. Germline CDR1 is SGHRS and CDR2 is YFSETQ. In nucleotides, the CDR3 is TGCGCCAGCAGCCATCAGGAGGCCGTGGCGGATACGCAGTATTTT. Translated: CASSHQEAVADTQYF.

The chain uses TRBV6-1 and TRBJ2-1; 11 bases agree with TRBD1. Germline CDR1 reads MNHNS; CDR2 reads SASEGT. After removal of 5 bases from V and 6 bases from J, the junction contained 6 bases not matched to a gene. This CDR3 region has 15 residues. The DNA for the CDR3 is TGTGCCAGCAGTCGGACAGGGGGCGCTCCCAATGAGCAGTTCTTC. This translates into CASSRTGGAPNEQFF.

This clone was counted a single time. This CDR3 reads CASSRGTQNIQYF. In DNA, the CDR3 is TGTGCCAGCAGTCGGGGGACTCAAAACATTCAGTACTTC. This rearrangement joins TRBV27 to TRBJ2-4; D is possibly TRBD2 (6 bases). Trimming took off 5 bases at V and 5 bases at J, with 10 bases between the two ends. The germline CDR1 and CDR2 sequences are MNHEY and SMNVEV (reference sequence). This CDR3 has 13 amino acids.

CDR3 coding DNA: TGTGCCAGTAGTACAGGGGGGATTGGTGAAAAACTGTTTTTT. It specifies CASSTGGIGEKLFF. The gene calls are TRBV19 and TRBJ1-4; 7 nucleotides align to TRBD1. Germline CDR1 reads LNHDA; CDR2 reads SQIVND (reference sequence). Trimming at V came to 4 bases and at J to 7 bases, leaving 6 bases not matched to a gene. The CDR3 totals 14 residues.

This clone was observed a handful of times. The chain couples TRBV6-5 to TRBJ1-3, with 8 bases identical to TRBD1. This CDR3 contains 16 residues. CDR1 and CDR2 from the germline V gene are MNHEY and SVGAGI. J gave up 0 bases and V 4 bases, and 5 bases lay outside the gene matches. This CDR3 is CASSLGQAFSGNTIYF. The CDR3 DNA reads as TGTGCCAGCAGTTTGGGACAGGCCTTCTCTGGAAACACCATATATTTT.

The chain recombines TRBV7-9 with TRBJ1-6; tentative D call: TRBD1 (5 bases). CDR1 and CDR2 (germline): SEHNR, FQNEAQ (reference sequence). The CDR3 is made up of 14 amino acids. Deletions cut 1 base from V and 9 bases from J, with 10 bases between. The CDR3 DNA reads as TGTGCCAGCAGCTTAGAGCAGGGAGGTTCACCCCTCCACTTT. As protein: CASSLEQGGSPLHF.

The chain combines TRBV4-1 with TRBJ2-7, with 10 nucleotides matching TRBD1. Losses at the gene ends were 1 base for V and 4 bases for J; bases not matched to a gene: 7. In germline, CDR1 is MGHRA, CDR2 YSYEKL. The CDR3 has 16 amino acids. CDR3 bases: TGCGCCAGCAGCCAAGTAACCGGGACAGGGGATTACGAGCAGTACTTC. Translated: CASSQVTGTGDYEQYF.

The rearrangement joins TRBV2 to TRBJ1-6; 7 nucleotides line up with TRBD1. The CDR3 loop spans 14 amino acids. The trim removed 4 bases at V and 5 bases at J, leaving 2 bases unmatched. Germline V lookup: CDR1 SNHLY, CDR2 FYNNEI. CDR3: CASSVGQNNSPLHF. CDR3 DNA sequence: TGTGCCAGCAGTGTGGGACAGAATAATTCACCCCTCCACTTT.

V usage is TRBV10-3 and J usage is TRBJ2-7; TRBD1 aligns across 8 bases. With V trimmed by 7 bases and J by 9 bases, 14 bases remained unmatched. This CDR3 has 14 amino acids. The germline V gene encodes CDR1 ENHRY and CDR2 SYGVKD. The CDR3 region is CAITPGTGVISQYF. The CDR3, as DNA: TGTGCCATCACCCCCGGGACAGGTGTAATCTCGCAGTACTTC.

Only a few counts were recorded for this clone. The chain carries TRBV4-1 and TRBJ1-2, with unresolved D. This CDR3 is 12 amino acids long. CDR1 is MGHRA and CDR2 is YSYEKL in the germline V gene. The germline V and J ends were trimmed by 0 bases and 4 bases, with 3 bases remaining between them. The CDR3: CASSQDSYGYTF. The CDR3 DNA reads as TGCGCCAGCAGCCAAGACAGCTATGGCTACACCTTC.

The chain recombines TRBV5-1 with TRBJ2-3, with 7 bases that match TRBD2. Germline V lookup: CDR1 SGHRS, CDR2 YFSETQ. After removal of 0 bases from V and 5 bases from J, the junction contained 6 bases not matched to a gene. CDR3 size: 15 residues. The CDR3 sequence is CASSLESSGQDTQYF. The CDR3 DNA is TGCGCCAGCAGCTTGGAGTCTAGCGGCCAAGATACGCAGTATTTT. The full variable domain, rest sourced from reference TRBV5-1 and TRBJ2-3, is KAGVTQTPRYLIKTRGQQVTLSCSPISGHRSVSWYQQTPGQGLQFLFEYFSETQRNKGNFPGRFSGRQFSNSRSEMNVSTLELGDSALYLCASSLESSGQDTQYFGPGTRLTVL.

This chain joins TRBV19 and TRBJ2-5, with D possibly being TRBD1 (5 bases). Trimming left V 4 bases short and J 3 bases short, with 9 bases between. Germline V CDR1 and CDR2: LNHDA, SQIVND (reference sequence). This CDR3 has 13 amino acids. The CDR3 DNA follows: TGTGCCAGTAGTAGGGGCAGAGAAGAGACCCAGTACTTC. The encoded protein is CASSRGREETQYF. Using reference TRBV19 and TRBJ2-5 for the parts outside the CDR3, the full variable domain is DGGITQSPKYLFRKEGQNVTLSCEQNLNHDAMYWYRQDPGQGLRLIYYSQIVNDFQKGDIAEGYSVSREKKESFPLTVTSAQKNPTAFYLCASSRGREETQYFGPGTRLLVL.

The V and J genes are TRBV5-1 and TRBJ2-2; TRBD1 might be the D (5 bases). Germline CDR1 is SGHRS and CDR2 is YFSETQ. The CDR3 has 15 residues. Trimming stripped 0 bases from V and 3 bases from J, with 9 bases between. CDR3 in amino acids: CASSLGQTDTGELFF. The CDR3 DNA reads TGCGCCAGCAGCTTGGGGCAGACAGACACCGGGGAGCTGTTTTTT.

This rearrangement joins TRBV5-1 to TRBJ2-7; 9 nucleotides align to TRBD2. The V and J ends lost 4 bases and 2 bases, in that order; junction bases with no gene match: 10. The CDR3 sequence is 16 residues long. Germline V gives CDR1 SGHRS, CDR2 YFSETQ. CDR3 coding DNA: TGCGCCAGCAGCCCGCGGCTAGCGGGAAACACCTACGAGCAGTACTTC. Translated: CASSPRLAGNTYEQYF.

The chain combines TRBV27 with TRBJ2-7; D possibly corresponds to TRBD1 (6 bases). V lost 4 bases and J lost 3, with 16 bases in between. Germline CDR1 reads MNHEY; CDR2 reads SMNVEV (reference sequence). CDR3 length equals 15 residues. CDR3 loop: CASSWGAGVGYEQYF. The CDR3 DNA reads TGTGCCAGCAGTTGGGGCGCAGGGGTGGGCTACGAGCAGTACTTC.

This clone turned up a few times. The rearrangement links TRBV6-5 to TRBJ2-1, with TRBD2 matching over 9 bases. The germline V gene has CDR1 MNHEY and CDR2 SVGAGI. This CDR3 comprises 16 residues. J gave up 6 bases and V 2 bases, and 8 bases lay outside the gene matches. CDR3: CASSYDAGGLGNEQFF. The CDR3 bases are TGTGCCAGCAGTTACGATGCGGGAGGGCTAGGCAATGAGCAGTTCTTC.

This clone was seen only a few times. The rearrangement uses TRBV6-1 and TRBJ2-2, with a weak D call TRBD2 (6 bases). The V gene's germline CDR1 is MNHNS and CDR2 SASEGT. CDR3 size: 18 residues. Trimming removed 3 bases at V and 0 bases at J, with 17 bases between. CDR3 in amino acids: CASSDRLLGEANTGELFF. DNA for the CDR3: TGTGCCAGCAGTGACCGACTACTAGGGGAGGCGAACACCGGGGAGCTGTTTTTT.

The rearrangement uses TRBV2 and TRBJ2-7, with 9 bases matching TRBD2. Germline CDR1 reads SNHLY; CDR2 reads FYNNEI. V was pared by 9 bases and J by 4 bases, with 10 bases of the junction left unmatched. The CDR3 loop spans 14 amino acids. DNA of the CDR3: TGTGCCAGGGGCGGGAGGGCCAATCCATACGAGCAGTACTTC. This gives the protein CARGGRANPYEQYF.

The chain joins TRBV2 to TRBJ1-5; D is undetermined. This CDR3 spans 15 amino acids. CDR1 and CDR2 (germline): SNHLY, FYNNEI. Trimming cost V 0 bases and J 0 bases, with 6 bases left between them. CDR3 in amino acids: CASSEAHGSNQPQHF. In DNA form, the CDR3 reads TGTGCCAGCAGTGAAGCGCACGGTAGCAATCAGCCCCAGCATTTT.

This chain's CDR3 is CASSPLAGEGNEQYF. CDR3 coding DNA: TGTGCCAGCAGCCCACTCGCGGGAGAAGGGAACGAGCAGTACTTC. This chain uses TRBV7-6 with TRBJ2-7; the match to TRBD2 covers 7 bases. This CDR3 has 15 residues. The V segment lost 5 bases and the J segment 5 bases; nucleotides outside the gene matches: 12. Per germline, CDR1 SGHVS and CDR2 FNYEAQ.

The gene calls are TRBV7-2 and TRBJ2-6; TRBD1 aligns across 8 bases. Germline values: CDR1 SGHTA, CDR2 FQGNSA. Germline trimming cut 4 bases from V and 0 bases from J; bases unmatched to any gene: 2. The CDR3 has 16 amino acids. CDR3 DNA sequence: TGTGCCAGCAGCTCGGACAGGGACTCTGGGGCCAACGTCCTGACTTTC. Translation: CASSSDRDSGANVLTF.

CDR3 amino acids: CASSLPLDRAQETQYF. In DNA, the CDR3 is TGTGCCAGCAGCTTACCCCTCGACAGAGCCCAAGAGACCCAGTACTTC. The chain employs TRBV7-9 and TRBJ2-5; D might be TRBD1 (5 bases). Germline V gives CDR1 SEHNR, CDR2 FQNEAQ (reference sequence). The V end was cut by 2 bases, the J end by 1 base, with 14 bases between. This CDR3 is 16 amino acids long.

The rearrangement links TRBV19 to TRBJ1-1, with D perhaps matching TRBD1 (5 bases). Germline V gene sequence: CDR1 LNHDA, CDR2 SQIVND (reference sequence). This CDR3 spans 14 amino acids. Trimming pared 3 bases from V and 3 bases from J, leaving 11 bases between. The CDR3 DNA follows: TGTGCCAGTAGTATCCCGGGGGTACACACTGAAGCTTTCTTT. Protein sequence: CASSIPGVHTEAFF.

The chain is built from TRBV27 and TRBJ2-7; weak D call: TRBD2 (6 bases). The CDR3 sequence is 11 residues long. V was trimmed by 6 bases and J by 7 bases, leaving 10 bases between them. The germline CDR1 and CDR2 sequences are MNHEY and SMNVEV (reference sequence). This CDR3 is CASRRGVEQYF. CDR3 sequence (DNA): TGTGCCAGCAGGCGGGGAGTTGAGCAGTACTTC.

The chain uses TRBV27 and TRBJ1-1; D call uncertain. Germline assignment: CDR1 MNHEY and CDR2 SMNVEV (reference sequence). The CDR3 runs to 11 residues. V was clipped by 5 bases and J by 6 bases, with 7 bases between them. The DNA for the CDR3 is TGTGCCAGCAGTGAGGGCTCTGAAGCTTTCTTT. Translated: CASSEGSEAFF.

This chain links TRBV11-3 with TRBJ2-7; 8 nucleotides agree with TRBD1. Germline loops: CDR1 SGHNT, CDR2 YENEEA. CDR3 size: 13 residues. The J segment lost 6 bases and the V segment lost 1 base, leaving 2 bases of the junction unmatched. The CDR3: CASSLGTGTEQYF. Written as DNA, the CDR3 is TGTGCCAGCAGCTTAGGGACAGGGACCGAGCAGTACTTC.